Listed below are T cell receptor beta chains from one sample, sequenced in a study of T cells in Graves' hyperthyroidism and ophthalmopathy. TCRdb recomputed calls from the multiplex PCR reads with MiXCR, one row per CDR3 protein. The table shows about 640,000 distinct CDR3 sequences, with around 13% occurring only once. Input material: blood. The receptors were sampled from a woman aged 45-65 years with Graves' ophthalmopathy. Each CDR3 is given without its conserved first and last residue. Size values are once, few and many counts, or a class for expanded clones, and some rows have none.

clone_size	j_call	v_call	cdr3_aa
NA	TRBJ1-1	TRBV12-3/TRBV12-4	ASGGIHVNTEAF
many	TRBJ2-3	TRBV11-3	ASSILFPGAGRTDTQY
many	TRBJ1-1	TRBV18	ASSPITTTIMNTEAF
many	TRBJ2-7	TRBV27	ASSSTTSGRVISYEQY
NA	TRBJ1-5	TRBV19	ASSILTGALNQPQH
few	TRBJ1-5	TRBV18	ASSPAPNQPQH
NA	TRBJ1-5	TRBV10-3	AISESRGPGAMGNQPQH
many	TRBJ2-7	TRBV5-4	AVTGSYEQY
many	TRBJ2-1	TRBV3-1	ASSRQINEQF
NA	TRBJ2-7	TRBV11-3	ASSYNGQVPSYEQY
many	TRBJ2-1	TRBV2	ASSDTYNEQF
many	TRBJ1-1	TRBV18	ASSRKANTEAF
NA	TRBJ2-1	TRBV27	ASSLLGANEQF
NA	TRBJ2-3	TRBV5-6	ASSLGSRDTRY
NA	TRBJ2-2	TRBV19	ASSMFGKNTGELF
few	TRBJ1-2	TRBV5-5	ASSSQTGFNYGYT
many	TRBJ2-7	TRBV7-9	ASSLAGLEKYEQY
few	TRBJ2-6	TRBV19	ASSRALPTDSGANVLT
many	TRBJ1-1	TRBV30	AWSRVTSSAEAF
NA	TRBJ1-6	TRBV6-5	ASSWTGRNNSPLH
many	TRBJ2-7	TRBV20-1	SARGGIGGYEQY
many	TRBJ1-1	TRBV11-2	ASSLNPDPVTEAF
NA	TRBJ2-5	TRBV4-2	ASRVAGPSTQY
many	TRBJ2-1	TRBV5-1	ASSLGSQSYNEQF
many	TRBJ2-5	TRBV5-1	ASSYGQSGETQY
few	TRBJ2-5	TRBV30	AWSVRRTALETQY
few	TRBJ2-1	TRBV15	ATSREASGRVGEQF
many	TRBJ1-1	TRBV7-2	ATSGRAYTEAF
few	TRBJ1-1	TRBV4-2	ARGQGCTEAF
many	TRBJ2-7	TRBV7-2	ASSLSTARNEQY